The entry below describes one TCR beta chain. The antigen is unknown. The data belong to a study of siplizumab effects on memory and regulatory T cells. Study-level points and caveats: Researchers could not give a naive or memory phenotype to roughly 75-96% of proliferating CD4+ or CD8+ clones. Only a minor fraction of alloreactive clones mapped to unstimulated subsets. Naive T cells, seemingly more diverse than memory cells, seemed major alloresponse contributors.

Sequencing used immunoSEQ multiplex PCR; TCRdb keeps in-frame clones, though not all of them. This repertoire shows approximately 60,000 clones, around 80% found once; its top ten account for about 0.41%. V lost 6 bases and J 7 bases, leaving 22 bases between the germline ends. Germline-derived CDR1 and CDR2 are SGHDT and YYEEEE. This CDR3 contains 15 residues. In three donor pairs, unstimulated naive, memory, effector memory and TEMRA subsets were sequenced. The chain employs TRBV5-6 and TRBJ1-1, with a weak D call TRBD1 (5 bases). This clonotype originated in a human donor in good health. What was sequenced was memory CD4+ T cells sorted from blood. The DNA for the CDR3 is TGTGCCAGCAAACCAAACCCGGCCGTCCAGGGTGAAGCTTTCTTT. This encodes CASKPNPAVQGEAFF.